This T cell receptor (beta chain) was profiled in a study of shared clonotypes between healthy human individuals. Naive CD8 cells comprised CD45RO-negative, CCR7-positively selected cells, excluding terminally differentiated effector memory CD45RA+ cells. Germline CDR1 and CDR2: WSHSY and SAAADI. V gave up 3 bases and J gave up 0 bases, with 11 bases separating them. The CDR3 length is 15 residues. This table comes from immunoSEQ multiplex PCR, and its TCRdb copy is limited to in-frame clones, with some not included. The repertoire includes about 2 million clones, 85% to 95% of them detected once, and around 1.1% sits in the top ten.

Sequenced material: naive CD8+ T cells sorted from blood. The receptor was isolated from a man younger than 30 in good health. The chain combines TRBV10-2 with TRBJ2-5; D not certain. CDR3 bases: TGCGCCAGCAGTGATGTGATAACGTACCAAGAGACCCAGTACTTC. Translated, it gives CASSDVITYQETQYF.